The next 9 T cell receptor beta chains were all read from a single sample in a study of T-cell reconstitution after alpha-beta-depleted transplantation in children (TCRdb year 2016). According to the study, the label for this sample's time point signals: day 60 (about 2 months) after transplantation. This sample's treatment or condition label indicates: allogeneic hematopoietic cell transplantation with graft depleted of TCRalphabeta T cells and CD19 B cells. Receptor libraries were prepared by PCR. TCRdb names Illumina HiSeq 2500 as the instrument used. To normalize quantification of the TCRbeta repertoire, the TCR libraries were built with molecular barcoding that relied on unique molecular identifiers. In-frame beta chains were kept once TCRdb had trimmed the public reads at Q25 with fastp and called clones with MiXCR. Each entry is one CDR3 protein sequence, shown with its most common DNA and genes. The sample includes under 25,000 distinct CDR3 sequences, with 13% observed a single time. The ten largest clones take up 35% of the sample.

Sample: PBMCs, mostly from graft donor cells, taken 60 days after TCRalphabeta/CD19-depleted stem cell transplant. The receptors come from a female patient aged 2-9 years who had a stem cell transplant for congenital amegakaryocytic thrombocytopenia, so the T cells may come from the graft donor.

The table lists this clonotype with many counts. The genes are TRBV20-1 and TRBJ2-1, with no clear D. The CDR3 is 14 residues long. CDR1 DFQATT and CDR2 SNEGSKA come from the germline V gene (reference sequence). Trimming shortened V by 6 bases and J by 1 base, and 13 bases separated the two germline ends. CDR3 region: CSAMKGSSYNEQFF. In DNA, the CDR3 is TGCAGTGCGATGAAAGGAAGTTCCTACAATGAGCAGTTCTTC.

This clonotype has ten or more counts. The chain joins TRBV20-1 to TRBJ2-2, with TRBD2 matching over 9 bases. Germline lookup yields CDR1 DFQATT and CDR2 SNEGSKA (reference sequence). V dropped 0 bases and J dropped 6; count of bases not matched to a gene: 2. The CDR3 extends over 14 amino acids. The CDR3 here is CSARDSGRAGELFF. The CDR3 DNA reads as TGCAGTGCTAGAGATAGCGGGAGAGCCGGGGAGCTGTTTTTT.

The V and J genes are TRBV2 and TRBJ2-1, with 7 bases aligning to TRBD1. The CDR3 totals 16 residues. Germline assignment: CDR1 SNHLY and CDR2 FYNNEI. Trimming cost V 9 bases and J 0 bases; bases outside gene matches: 11. CDR3 amino acids: CASSSGGASSYNEQFF. In DNA, the CDR3 is TGTGCCAGTTCTTCAGGGGGTGCGAGCTCCTACAATGAGCAGTTCTTC.

The chain recombines TRBV6-2 or TRBV6-3 with TRBJ2-1; D is perhaps TRBD2 (7 bases). The germline V and J ends were trimmed by 7 bases and 0 bases, with 19 bases remaining between them. Per the germline V gene, CDR1 is MNHEY and CDR2 is SVGEGT. The CDR3 is 17 amino acids. The CDR3 DNA sequence: TGTGCCAGCACAGGATGGGGGGGGCCTCTCTCCTACAATGAGCAGTTCTTC. It specifies CASTGWGGPLSYNEQFF.

This clonotype showed up many times. This rearrangement joins TRBV4-1 to TRBJ2-7; 7 positions agree with TRBD1. Germline assignment: CDR1 MGHRA and CDR2 YSYEKL. V gave up 2 bases and J gave up 7 bases; unmatched junction bases: 20. This CDR3 is 18 amino acids long. CDR3 sequence: CASSQKPLRDSLVREQYF. DNA of the CDR3: TGCGCCAGCAGCCAAAAACCTCTCCGGGACAGCCTTGTGAGGGAGCAGTACTTC.

This clonotype was seen many times. The chain joins TRBV4-1 to TRBJ2-7, with D possibly TRBD1 on 6 matching bases. The CDR3 covers 13 residues. V was shortened by 1 base and J by 4 bases, with 8 bases between the two germline ends. CDR1 and CDR2 from the germline V gene are MGHRA and YSYEKL. As DNA, the CDR3 is TGCGCCAGCAGCCAAGCCGGACAGTACGAGCAGTACTTC. Amino acid sequence: CASSQAGQYEQYF.

The table lists this clonotype with many counts. The chain couples TRBV28 to TRBJ2-5; D is ambiguous. This CDR3 is 14 amino acids long. Germline V gives CDR1 MDHEN, CDR2 SYDVKM. V was trimmed by 6 bases and J by 5 bases, leaving 16 bases between them. CDR3 region: CASRVVGKRETQYF. As DNA, the CDR3 is TGTGCCAGCAGAGTGGTGGGTAAAAGGGAGACCCAGTACTTC.

The chain carries TRBV30 and TRBJ1-5; perhaps TRBD1 as D (6 bases). CDR1 is GTSNPN, CDR2 SVGIG, per germline (reference sequence). V dropped 1 base and J dropped 7 bases, with 14 bases sitting between them. The CDR3 is 14 residues long. CDR3 protein: CAWSGGGARQPQHF. For the CDR3, the DNA is TGTGCCTGGAGTGGTGGGGGGGCTCGACAGCCCCAGCATTTT.

The genes are TRBV29-1 and TRBJ1-1; D is undetermined. Trimming pared 4 bases from V and 3 bases from J, leaving 6 bases between. Looked up from germline, CDR1 is SQVTM and CDR2 is ANQGSEA. The CDR3 consists of 11 residues. CDR3 in amino acids: CSVATYTEAFF. The DNA for the CDR3 is TGCAGCGTTGCCACATACACTGAAGCTTTCTTT.